Below are 19 T cell receptor beta chains sequenced from a single sample in a study of OX40 agonist ivuxolimab in advanced cancers. Assay used: immunoSEQ multiplex PCR; TCRdb lists only in-frame clones, some missing. The data hold 30,000 to 35,000 clones, with roughly 84% observed a single time. Specimen: CD4+ or CD8+ T cells sorted from blood, collected in a trial of the OX40 agonist ivuxolimab. These receptors were taken from an adult with an advanced solid tumor such as melanoma, head and neck, liver or kidney cancer.

This rearrangement joins TRBV2 to TRBJ1-3, with no clear D. From germline, CDR1 is SNHLY and CDR2 FYNNEI. The CDR3 runs 13 residues. Trimming pared 10 bases from V and 0 bases from J, leaving 10 bases between. The CDR3 region is CAILGDSGNTIYF. The CDR3 nucleotides are TGTGCCATCCTAGGAGACTCTGGAAACACCATATATTTT.

Concerning this clone: Other DNA sequences of this sample code for an identical CDR3. The chain couples TRBV5-1 to TRBJ2-7; D gene ambiguous. The CDR3 totals 14 residues. V was trimmed by 0 bases and J by 2 bases, leaving 9 bases between them. Germline CDR1 and CDR2: SGHRS and YFSETQ. The CDR3 DNA follows: TGCGCCAGCAGCTTGGTAGTGTCCCCCTACGAGCAGTACTTC. Protein product: CASSLVVSPYEQYF.

This rearrangement joins TRBV18 to TRBJ1-3; D is undetermined. This CDR3 spans 15 amino acids. In germline, CDR1 is KGHSH, CDR2 LQKENI. The V end was cut by 3 bases, the J end by 2 bases, with 11 bases between. DNA of the CDR3: TGTGCCAGCTCACCCCGGGCGCAGGCTGGAAACACCATATATTTT. Its translation: CASSPRAQAGNTIYF.

This clone appeared once. The chain links TRBV6-6 to TRBJ2-7; TRBD1 matches at 8 bases. Germline lookup yields CDR1 MNHNY and CDR2 SVGAGI (reference sequence). J lost 3 bases, V lost 2 bases, and 6 bases had no gene match. This CDR3 region has 15 residues. This CDR3 is CASSYGWTGNYEQYF. In nucleotides, the CDR3 is TGTGCCAGCAGTTACGGTTGGACAGGGAACTACGAGCAGTACTTC.

This chain connects TRBV15 to TRBJ2-1, with 8 bases matching TRBD2. The CDR3 runs 13 residues. The ends lost 4 bases at V and 9 bases at J; junction bases unmatched: 5. Germline CDR1 LNHNV, CDR2 YYDKDF (reference sequence). CDR3 loop: CATSNGGAVEQFF. The CDR3 DNA reads TGTGCCACCAGCAACGGGGGGGCGGTTGAGCAGTTCTTC.

The chain couples TRBV13 to TRBJ1-3; D uncertain. The CDR3 is 11 amino acids. The germline CDR1 and CDR2 sequences are PRHDT and FYEKMQ (reference sequence). The V and J ends lost 0 bases and 7 bases respectively, with 1 base between them. The CDR3 DNA reads as TGTGCCAGCAGCTTAGGGAACACCATATATTTT. This gives the protein CASSLGNTIYF.

The chain recombines TRBV15 with TRBJ2-5; the D is unclear. The CDR3 contains 16 residues. Germline CDR1 reads LNHNV; CDR2 reads YYDKDF (reference sequence). V was cut by 1 base and J by 2 bases, with 14 bases left in between. CDR3 bases: TGTGCCACCAGCAGAGCCCTCGACACAGAACAAGAGACCCAGTACTTC. Translating it yields CATSRALDTEQETQYF.

This clone was seen a handful of times. The chain couples TRBV9 to TRBJ2-3; D call uncertain. Between the trimmed V and J ends, which lost 2 bases and 5 bases, there was a span of 9 bases. Germline V gene lookup returns CDR1 SGDLS and CDR2 YYNGEE. The CDR3 has 13 residues. The CDR3 DNA sequence: TGTGCCAGCAGCGTCGACGGTTTAGATACGCAGTATTTT. The encoded protein is CASSVDGLDTQYF.

This chain links TRBV5-4 with TRBJ1-4; possible D gene TRBD1, 6 bases. This CDR3 contains 13 residues. The V gene's germline CDR1 is SGHNT and CDR2 YYREEE (reference sequence). The V gene lost 7 bases and the J gene lost 4 bases, with 11 bases spanning the gap. CDR3 loop: CASRRTDNEKLFF. The DNA for the CDR3 is TGTGCCAGCCGGAGGACAGATAATGAAAAACTGTTTTTT.

This chain connects TRBV7-6 to TRBJ2-1, with 7 bases identical to TRBD2. V trimming: 4 bases; J trimming: 6 bases; junction bases outside the gene matches: 12. This CDR3 is 16 amino acids long. From germline, CDR1 is SGHVS and CDR2 FNYEAQ. CDR3 nucleotide sequence: TGTGCCAGCAGCTCCCTGAGAGGACTAGGTCTCAATGAGCAGTTCTTC. Translated, it gives CASSSLRGLGLNEQFF. Drawing the rest from reference TRBV7-6 and TRBJ2-1, the complete variable domain is GAGVSQSPRYKVTKRGQDVALRCDPISGHVSLYWYRQALGQGPEFLTYFNYEAQQDKSGLPNDRFSAERPEGSISTLTIQRTEQRDSAMYRCASSSLRGLGLNEQFFGPGTRLTVL.

The chain recombines TRBV13 with TRBJ1-3, with unresolved D. Germline V lookup: CDR1 PRHDT, CDR2 FYEKMQ (reference sequence). Trimming shortened V by 3 bases and J by 0 bases, and 12 bases separated the two germline ends. CDR3 length: 16 residues. DNA for the CDR3: TGTGCCAGCAGCTTTAGGACTTTCAGCTCTGGAAACACCATATATTTT. Encoded protein: CASSFRTFSSGNTIYF. Full variable domain (remainder filled in from reference TRBV13 and TRBJ1-3): AAGVIQSPRHLIKEKRETATLKCYPIPRHDTVYWYQQGPGQDPQFLISFYEKMQSDKGSIPDRFSAQQFSDYHSELNMSSLELGDSALYFCASSFRTFSSGNTIYFGEGSWLTVV.

About this clone: The identical CDR3 is also encoded by other nucleotide sequences in the sample. CDR3 sequence reads: CASSVGGSTNEKLFF. DNA of the CDR3: TGTGCCAGCAGCGTAGGCGGCTCAACTAATGAAAAACTGTTTTTT. The chain links TRBV9 to TRBJ1-4; D unclear. Germline V gene lookup returns CDR1 SGDLS and CDR2 YYNGEE. The CDR3 has 15 residues. Trimming left V 0 bases short and J 0 bases short, with 6 bases between.

This clone was counted between two and nine times. V is TRBV2 and J is TRBJ2-3, with no clear D. The CDR3 runs to 12 residues. The V gene's germline CDR1 is SNHLY and CDR2 FYNNEI. V lost 4 bases, J lost 0 bases, and 2 bases lay in between. The CDR3 protein is CASSASTDTQYF. In nucleotides, the CDR3 is TGTGCCAGCAGTGCCAGCACAGATACGCAGTATTTT.

The V gene is TRBV4-1, the J gene TRBJ2-2, with 7 bases that match TRBD1. CDR1 is MGHRA and CDR2 is YSYEKL in the germline V gene. This CDR3 is 15 amino acids long. Trimming at V came to 4 bases and at J to 0 bases, leaving 2 bases not matched to a gene. The CDR3, as DNA: TGCGCCAGCAGCCTTACAGGGGCGAACACCGGGGAGCTGTTTTTT. It yields the protein CASSLTGANTGELFF.

The genes are TRBV6-5 and TRBJ2-7; TRBD2 is a possible D gene (6 bases). The CDR3 runs to 13 residues. Deletions cut 7 bases from V and 4 bases from J, with 14 bases between. Per the germline V gene, CDR1 is MNHEY and CDR2 is SVGAGI. The CDR3 here is CASKRGGEYEQYF. CDR3 bases: TGTGCCAGCAAAAGGGGCGGGGAGTACGAGCAGTACTTC.

J is TRBJ1-6 and V is TRBV5-6; TRBD1 aligns across 8 bases. Trimming took 2 bases from V and 7 from J; bases not matched to a gene: 5. From germline, CDR1 is SGHDT and CDR2 YYEEEE. The CDR3 consists of 15 residues. The CDR3 sequence is CASSFGTGLNSPLHF. CDR3 nucleotides: TGTGCCAGCAGCTTCGGGACAGGCCTGAATTCACCCCTCCACTTT.

The table lists this clone with a few counts. V and J are TRBV18 and TRBJ2-7, with D uncertain. In germline, CDR1 is KGHSH, CDR2 LQKENI. This CDR3 has 11 amino acids. V shed 5 bases and J shed 3 bases, with 5 bases lying between them. The CDR3 DNA reads as TGTGCCAGCTCAGCAGGCTACGAGCAGTACTTC. Its translation is CASSAGYEQYF.

This rearrangement joins TRBV7-7 to TRBJ2-7; 9 positions agree with TRBD2. The J segment lost 0 bases and the V segment lost 3 bases, leaving 15 bases of the junction unmatched. The germline V gene has CDR1 SSHAT and CDR2 FNYEAQ (reference sequence). This CDR3 contains 19 residues. The CDR3 DNA is TGTGCCAGCAGCTTGCCCTTCCCGATGACTAGCGGAACCTCCTACGAGCAGTACTTC. Protein: CASSLPFPMTSGTSYEQYF.

This clone appeared a single time. The chain carries TRBV5-8 and TRBJ1-6; weak D call: TRBD1 (5 bases). Trimming took 6 bases from V and 4 from J, leaving 8 bases between them. CDR1 SGHTS and CDR2 YDEGEE come from the germline V gene. The CDR3 has 13 residues. The CDR3 reads CASKRGYNSPLHF. In nucleotides, the CDR3 is TGTGCCAGCAAGCGGGGGTATAATTCACCCCTCCACTTT. Variable domain in full (rest from reference TRBV5-8 and TRBJ1-6): EAGVTQSPTHLIKTRGQQATLRCSPISGHTSVYWYQQALGLGLQFLLWYDEGEERNRGNFPPRFSGRQFPNYSSELNVNALELEDSALYLCASKRGYNSPLHFGNGTRLTVT.